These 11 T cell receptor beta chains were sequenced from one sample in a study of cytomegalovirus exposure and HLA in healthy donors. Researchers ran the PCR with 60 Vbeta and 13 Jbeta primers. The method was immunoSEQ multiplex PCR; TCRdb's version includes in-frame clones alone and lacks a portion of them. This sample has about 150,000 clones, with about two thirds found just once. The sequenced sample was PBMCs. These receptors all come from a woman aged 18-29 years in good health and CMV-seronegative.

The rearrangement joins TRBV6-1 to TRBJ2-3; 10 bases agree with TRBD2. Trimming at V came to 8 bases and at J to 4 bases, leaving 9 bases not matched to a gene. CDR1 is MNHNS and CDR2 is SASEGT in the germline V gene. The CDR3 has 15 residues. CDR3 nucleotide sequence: TGTGCCAGCGGTGGACTAGCGGTCCTGGCAGATACGCAGTATTTT. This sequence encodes CASGGLAVLADTQYF.

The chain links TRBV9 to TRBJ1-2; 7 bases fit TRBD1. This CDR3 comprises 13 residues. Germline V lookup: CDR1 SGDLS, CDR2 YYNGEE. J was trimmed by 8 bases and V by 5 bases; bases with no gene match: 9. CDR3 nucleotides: TGTGCCAGCAGGGGGACAGCCAGTGCCGGCTACACCTTC. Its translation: CASRGTASAGYTF.

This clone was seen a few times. CDR3 sequence reads: CASSPDRVGTEAFF. The CDR3 region has the DNA TGTGCCAGCTCACCCGACAGGGTTGGCACTGAAGCTTTCTTT. The chain carries TRBV18 and TRBJ1-1, with 7 positions matching TRBD1. V shed 3 bases and J 4 bases; nucleotides not matched to a gene: 5. The CDR3 has 14 residues. CDR1 is KGHSH, CDR2 LQKENI, per germline.

The CDR3 here is CASSSGQNTGELFF. CDR3 nucleotide sequence: TGTGCCAGCAGTTCGGGACAAAACACCGGGGAGCTGTTTTTT. The V gene is TRBV28, the J gene TRBJ2-2; a weak D match, TRBD1 (6 bases). Trimming stripped 4 bases from V and 2 bases from J, with 8 bases between. The CDR3 consists of 14 residues. CDR1 is MDHEN and CDR2 is SYDVKM in the germline V gene.

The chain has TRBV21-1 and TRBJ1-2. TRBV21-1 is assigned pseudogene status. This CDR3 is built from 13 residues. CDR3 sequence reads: CASSPEAGNGYTF. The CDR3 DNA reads TGTGCCAGCAGTCCGGAGGCCGGTAATGGCTACACCTTC.

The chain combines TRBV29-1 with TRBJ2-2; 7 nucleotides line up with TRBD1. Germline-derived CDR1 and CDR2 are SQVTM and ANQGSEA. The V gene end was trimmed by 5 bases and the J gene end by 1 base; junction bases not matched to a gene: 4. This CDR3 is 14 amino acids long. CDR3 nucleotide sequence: TGCAGCGTTAAGGGACAGCTGAACACCGGGGAGCTGTTTTTT. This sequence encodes CSVKGQLNTGELFF.

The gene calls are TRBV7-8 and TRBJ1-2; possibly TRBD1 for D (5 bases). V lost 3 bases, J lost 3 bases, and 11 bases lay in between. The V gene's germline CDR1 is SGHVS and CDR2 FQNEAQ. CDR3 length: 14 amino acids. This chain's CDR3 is CASSLAREDYGYTF. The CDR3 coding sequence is TGTGCCAGCAGCTTGGCCAGGGAGGACTATGGCTACACCTTC.

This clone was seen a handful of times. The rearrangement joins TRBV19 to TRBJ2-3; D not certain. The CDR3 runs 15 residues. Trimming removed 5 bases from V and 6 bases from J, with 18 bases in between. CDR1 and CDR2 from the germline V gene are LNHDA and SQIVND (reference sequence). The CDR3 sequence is CASSQQAVSQDTQYF. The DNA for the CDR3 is TGTGCCAGTAGTCAGCAGGCAGTCTCGCAGGATACGCAGTATTTT.

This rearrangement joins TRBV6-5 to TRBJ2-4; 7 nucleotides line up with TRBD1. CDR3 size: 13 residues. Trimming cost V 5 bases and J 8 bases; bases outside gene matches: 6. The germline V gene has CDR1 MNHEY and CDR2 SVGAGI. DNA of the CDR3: TGTGCCAGCAGTGAGAACAGGGGAGACATTCAGTACTTC. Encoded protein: CASSENRGDIQYF.

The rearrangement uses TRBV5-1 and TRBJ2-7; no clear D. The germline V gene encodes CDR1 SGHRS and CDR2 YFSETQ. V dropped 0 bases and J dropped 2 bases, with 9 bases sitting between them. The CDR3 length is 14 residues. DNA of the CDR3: TGCGCCAGCAGCTTGGGGTTTGGCACCTACGAGCAGTACTTC. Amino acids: CASSLGFGTYEQYF. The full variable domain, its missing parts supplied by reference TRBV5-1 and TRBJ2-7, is KAGVTQTPRYLIKTRGQQVTLSCSPISGHRSVSWYQQTPGQGLQFLFEYFSETQRNKGNFPGRFSGRQFSNSRSEMNVSTLELGDSALYLCASSLGFGTYEQYFGPGTRLTVT.

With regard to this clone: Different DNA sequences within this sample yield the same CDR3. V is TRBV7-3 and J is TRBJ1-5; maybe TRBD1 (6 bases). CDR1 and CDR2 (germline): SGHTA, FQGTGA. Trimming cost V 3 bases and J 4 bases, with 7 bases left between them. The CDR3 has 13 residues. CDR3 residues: CASSLDRNQPQHF. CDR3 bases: TGTGCCAGCAGCTTGGACAGAAATCAGCCCCAGCATTTT.